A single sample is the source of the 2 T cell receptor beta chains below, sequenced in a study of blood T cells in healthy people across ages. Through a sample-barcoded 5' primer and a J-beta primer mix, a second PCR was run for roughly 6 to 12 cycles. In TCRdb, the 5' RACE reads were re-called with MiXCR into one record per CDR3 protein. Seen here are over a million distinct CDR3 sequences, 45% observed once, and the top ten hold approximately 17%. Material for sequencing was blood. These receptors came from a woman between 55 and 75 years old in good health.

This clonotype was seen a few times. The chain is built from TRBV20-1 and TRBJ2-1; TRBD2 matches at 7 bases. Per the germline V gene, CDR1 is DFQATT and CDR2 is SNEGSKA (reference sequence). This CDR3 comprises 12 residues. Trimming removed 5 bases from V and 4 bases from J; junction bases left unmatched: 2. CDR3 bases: TGCAGTGCTGAGCGGGAATACAATGAGCAGTTCTTC. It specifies CSAEREYNEQFF.

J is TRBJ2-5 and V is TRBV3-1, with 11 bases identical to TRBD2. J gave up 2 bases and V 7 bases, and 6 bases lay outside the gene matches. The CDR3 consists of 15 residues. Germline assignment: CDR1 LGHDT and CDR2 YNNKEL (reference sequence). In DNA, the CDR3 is TGTGCCAGCACACTAGCGGGAGTCAGGCAAGAGACCCAGTACTTC. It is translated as CASTLAGVRQETQYF.